This TCR beta chain comes out of a study of blood T cell repertoires in COVID-19. Original data processing: Amplification with reference gene primers provided the estimates of nucleated cell counts. Sequencing used immunoSEQ multiplex PCR; TCRdb keeps in-frame clones, though not all of them. Clonal size and the V and J genes are those of that table, whereas D and trimming came from the DNA. The profile shows about 70,000 clones, roughly 86% of them singletons. The CDR3 runs to 15 residues. The junction had 5 bases not matched to a gene; V was cut back by 3 bases and J by 0 bases. Germline CDR1 is SGHRS and CDR2 is YFSETQ.

What was sequenced was peripheral blood. The source is a human donor in a cohort sampled during active COVID-19. The chain employs TRBV5-1 and TRBJ1-1; 7 nucleotides match TRBD1. The chain's CDR3 is CASSSVTGMNTEAFF. For the CDR3, the DNA is TGCGCCAGCAGCTCGGTGACAGGGATGAACACTGAAGCTTTCTTT.